Presented here are 5 T cell receptor beta chains from one specimen sequenced in a study of T cell repertoires in cytomegalovirus infection (dated by TCRdb to 2018 to 2020). The treatment or condition label, read with the paper, signifies: in vitro stimulation with specific CMV peptide epitopes to enrich CMV-specific T cells. The sequencer was an Illumina HiSeq 1500. TCRdb took the public reads, trimmed them with fastp at Q25, ran MiXCR for clone calling and kept in-frame beta chains. Rows are combined by CDR3 protein, so each entry shows the most common genes and DNA. The sample includes approximately 350,000 distinct CDR3 sequences, with about 32% observed a single time. About 14% of the sample lies in the top ten. Their specific antigens are unknown. The sequenced sample was cultured PBMCs, obtained from culture after CMV antigen stimulation. All receptors derive from a human donor in good health (CMV status not recorded). Some clones in this sample may be carry-over from other donors' samples.

J is TRBJ1-1 and V is TRBV2; 9 bases align to TRBD1. CDR3 length: 14 amino acids. V gave up 7 bases and J gave up 4 bases; unmatched junction bases: 7. The germline V gene has CDR1 SNHLY and CDR2 FYNNEI. This chain's CDR3 is CASTNTGGFTEAFF. The CDR3, as DNA: TGTGCCAGCACCAATACAGGGGGCTTCACTGAAGCTTTCTTT.

This clonotype has at least ten counts. This rearrangement joins TRBV4-3 to TRBJ2-3; D is unclear. This CDR3 contains 16 residues. The germline CDR1 and CDR2 sequences are LGHNA and YSLEER. Trimming left V 3 bases short and J 3 bases short, with 16 bases between. Written as DNA, the CDR3 is TGCGCCAGCAGCCAGAGAACTATTATCGGGACAGATACGCAGTATTTT. It encodes CASSQRTIIGTDTQYF.

The V call is TRBV28, the J call TRBJ1-1; perhaps TRBD1 as D (5 bases). CDR3 length equals 14 residues. Germline CDR1 and CDR2: MDHEN and SYDVKM. Trimming removed 4 bases from V and 0 bases from J, with 9 bases in between. CDR3 nucleotides: TGTGCCAGCAGTTCCCCGACAGTGAACACTGAAGCTTTCTTT. As protein: CASSSPTVNTEAFF.

The CDR3 nucleotides read TGTGCCAGCAGAGCCCGGACTAGCAGAGCATACAATGAGCAGTTCTTC. This translates into CASRARTSRAYNEQFF. V is TRBV6-2 or TRBV6-3 and J is TRBJ2-1; 8 positions agree with TRBD2. This CDR3 has 16 residues. V shed 6 bases, J shed 4 bases, and the junction held 11 bases outside the gene matches. The germline gives CDR1 MNHEY, CDR2 SVGEGT.

This chain joins TRBV7-8 and TRBJ1-5; D unresolved. Germline V lookup: CDR1 SGHVS, CDR2 FQNEAQ. This CDR3 comprises 15 residues. V was trimmed by 0 bases and J by 1 base, leaving 7 bases between them. The CDR3 DNA sequence: TGTGCCAGCAGCTTAGCGAGACGAAGCAATCAGCCCCAGCATTTT. This encodes CASSLARRSNQPQHF.